This T cell receptor beta chain came from a study of shared clonotypes between healthy human individuals (dated by TCRdb to the early 2020s). At the level of the whole study: A couple of women and a few men aged 18 to 49 years were included in the cohort. For each donor, CD4 naive and CD4 memory were each given three plates, CD8 naive was given two plates, and CD8 memory was given one plate. To estimate repertoire size and how much clonotype sharing occurs between individuals, the study deeply sequenced the blood TCR repertoires of roughly 5 healthy adults. Libraries were prepared and TCR repertoires were sequenced by different laboratories using diverse techniques, in order to increase sequencing depth and limit assay-specific biases. Between about 0.94 and 8.9 billion PBMCs per donor were obtained by leukapheresis.

The V and J ends are trimmed by 5 bases and 9 bases, leaving 11 bases between them. CDR1 and CDR2, per the germline V gene, are WSHSY and SAAADI. From the cysteine up to the phenylalanine, the CDR3 has a length of 12 residues. CDR3 DNA is the only sequence kept; it has 36 bases, read in frame from the first base. Overall study results and their limits: The genetic and exposure-history diversity represented was limited by the small number of donors. Sampling was limited to blood, and TCR repertoires in tissue likely differ from TCR repertoires in blood. Even with the large sequencing depth, rarefaction of the sorted-subset datasets indicated that sequencing was incomplete. Across a few donors, roughly 5.4% of naive CD4, around 3.3% of naive CD8, roughly 2.3% of memory CD4, and 0.3% to 0.45% of memory CD8 clonotypes were shared. Higher generation probabilities were observed for clonotypes shared by all four sorted-subset donors than for non-shared clonotypes. Pairwise subsampling led to the expectation that sequencing depth would affect the degree of clonotype sharing among donors. Estimated clonotype richness was generally larger for naive than for memory subsets.

Remarks on this clone: It lacks a known antigen. No much larger clone exists at a distance of one base, and base qualities are not known.

Using the deep immunoSEQ assay, multiplex PCR amplified TCR CDR3 regions from genomic DNA. Extracted genomic DNA from each cell subset was distributed evenly across all wells of several immunoSEQ 96-well plates, and each plate was treated as a replicate. For sorted subsets, about 210 ng of genomic DNA, equivalent to some 30,000 T cell genomes, went into each replicate PCR. Purified libraries were quantified with a Qubit 3.0 fluorometer, sized on a Bioanalyzer 2100, and re-quantified with the KAPA Library Quantification kit. Every immunoSEQ 96-well plate was sequenced on a dedicated single-read 150-cycle Illumina NextSeq 550 flow cell. The paper's processing steps were these. Because the immunoSEQ output held only junctional sequences and lacked quality scores, the filtering could not match the filtering applied to full-length reads. To assign V/J genes and CDR3, sequences were annotated using PyIR, a Python wrapper for IgBLAST v1.9, with IMGT germline references. Any read was removed if the V/J assignment was weak (E-value above 1e-6), the CDR3 was missing, or the read contained stop codons, out-of-frame junctions, or ambiguous translated residues. A V3J clonotype was defined by an identical inferred V gene, J gene, and CDR3 amino acid sequence. The percentage overlap between two repertoires was calculated by dividing the number of shared unique clonotypes by the size of the smaller repertoire. Repertoire richness was assessed with RTK rarefaction, the Chao1 estimator, and Recon v2.1 estimates of unobserved clonotypes. OLGA was used to compute generation probabilities for all TCRbeta clonotypes that the gDNA method yielded from several donors. Drawn from immuneACCESS, this table holds only the in-frame rearrangements with V and J called that TCRdb kept. Clones are partly lost; checked studies trace under half to an unresolved V gene and leave the rest unexplained. That table is the source of V, J and clone size, and D and trimming were worked out from the DNA. For this sample the table gives around 1.6 million clones, of which approximately 98% were detected only once. The ten largest clones represent around 0.47% of the sample.

Healthy HIV-negative adults with no recently reported acute infections or vaccinations were included as donors. All donors were Caucasian adults living in Nashville, Tennessee, USA. CD4+ T cells were enriched by magnetic negative selection; naive cells were then positively selected on CD45RA, and the negative fraction formed the memory subset. Blood was collected by leukapheresis, and PBMCs were isolated by Ficoll-Histopaque density gradient centrifugation and then cryopreserved in liquid nitrogen vapor phase. Purity and quantity of every magnetically sorted T cell population were checked by analytical flow cytometry. Genomic DNA was isolated from every sorted fraction and measured by UV absorbance on a Nanodrop 2000c.

Sequenced material: naive CD4+ T cells sorted from blood. This sample's cell subset or site label indicates: CD45RA+ positively selected. The sequence is built from TRBV10-2 and TRBJ2-1; tentative D gene TRBD2, with 6 bases matching. This sequence was found in a young man in good health. The CDR3 reads as follows: CASSPLTSEQFF. Read as DNA, the sequence is TGCGCCAGCAGTCCCTTGACTAGTGAGCAGTTCTTC.